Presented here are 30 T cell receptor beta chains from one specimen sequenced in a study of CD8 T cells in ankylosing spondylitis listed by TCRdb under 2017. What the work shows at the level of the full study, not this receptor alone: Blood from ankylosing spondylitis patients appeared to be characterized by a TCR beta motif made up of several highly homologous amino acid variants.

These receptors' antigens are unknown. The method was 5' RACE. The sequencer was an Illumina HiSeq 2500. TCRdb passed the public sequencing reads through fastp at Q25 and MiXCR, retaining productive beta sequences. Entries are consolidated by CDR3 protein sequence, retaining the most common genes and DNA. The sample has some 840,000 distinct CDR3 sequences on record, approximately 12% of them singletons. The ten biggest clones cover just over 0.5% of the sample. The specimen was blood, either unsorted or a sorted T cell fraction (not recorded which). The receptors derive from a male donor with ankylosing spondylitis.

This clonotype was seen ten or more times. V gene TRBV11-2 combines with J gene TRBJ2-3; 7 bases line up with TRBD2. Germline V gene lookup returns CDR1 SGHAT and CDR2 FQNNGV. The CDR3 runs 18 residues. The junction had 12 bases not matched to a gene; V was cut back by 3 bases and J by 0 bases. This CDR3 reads CASSFRVSLAASTDTQYF. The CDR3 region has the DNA TGTGCCAGCAGCTTTCGAGTTTCGCTAGCGGCTAGCACAGATACGCAGTATTTT. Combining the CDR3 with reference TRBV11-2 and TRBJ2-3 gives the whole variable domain EAGVAQSPRYKIIEKRQSVAFWCNPISGHATLYWYQQILGQGPKLLIQFQNNGVVDDSQLPKDRFSAERLKGVDSTLKIQPAKLEDSAVYLCASSFRVSLAASTDTQYFGPGTRLTVL.

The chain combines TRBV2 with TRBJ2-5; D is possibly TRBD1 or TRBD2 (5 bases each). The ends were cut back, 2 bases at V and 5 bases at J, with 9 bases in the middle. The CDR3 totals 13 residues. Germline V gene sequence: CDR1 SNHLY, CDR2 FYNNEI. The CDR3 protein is CASSERREETQYF. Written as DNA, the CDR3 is TGTGCCAGCAGTGAACGCAGGGAGGAGACCCAGTACTTC.

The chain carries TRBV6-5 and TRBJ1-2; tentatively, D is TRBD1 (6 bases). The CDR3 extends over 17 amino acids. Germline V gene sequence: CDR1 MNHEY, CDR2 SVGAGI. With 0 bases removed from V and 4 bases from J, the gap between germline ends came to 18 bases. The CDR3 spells CASSYSLTRGARYGYTF. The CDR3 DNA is TGTGCCAGCAGTTACTCGTTGACCAGGGGCGCTCGCTATGGCTACACCTTC.

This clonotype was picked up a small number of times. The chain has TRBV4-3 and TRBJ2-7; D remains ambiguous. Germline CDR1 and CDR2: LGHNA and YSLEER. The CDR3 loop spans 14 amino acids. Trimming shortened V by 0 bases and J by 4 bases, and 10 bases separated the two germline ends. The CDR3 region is CASSQDRRVYEQYF. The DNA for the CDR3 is TGCGCCAGCAGCCAAGATCGAAGGGTTTACGAGCAGTACTTC.

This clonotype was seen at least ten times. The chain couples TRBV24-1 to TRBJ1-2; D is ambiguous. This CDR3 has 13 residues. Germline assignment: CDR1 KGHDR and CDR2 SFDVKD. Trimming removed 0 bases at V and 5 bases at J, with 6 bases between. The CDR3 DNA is TGTGCCACCAGTGATTTGACGGCTTATGGCTACACCTTC. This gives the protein CATSDLTAYGYTF.

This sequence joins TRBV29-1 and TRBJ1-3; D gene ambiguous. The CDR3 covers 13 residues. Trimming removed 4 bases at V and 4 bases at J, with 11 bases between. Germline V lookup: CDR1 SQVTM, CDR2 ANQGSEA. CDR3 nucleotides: TGCAGCGTTGTGGAGACATCGGGAAACACCATATATTTT. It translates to CSVVETSGNTIYF. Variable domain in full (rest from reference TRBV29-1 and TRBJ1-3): SAVISQKPSRDICQRGTSLTIQCQVDSQVTMMFWYRQQPGQSLTLIATANQGSEATYESGFVIDKFPISRPNLTFSTLTVSNMSPEDSSIYLCSVVETSGNTIYFGEGSWLTVV.

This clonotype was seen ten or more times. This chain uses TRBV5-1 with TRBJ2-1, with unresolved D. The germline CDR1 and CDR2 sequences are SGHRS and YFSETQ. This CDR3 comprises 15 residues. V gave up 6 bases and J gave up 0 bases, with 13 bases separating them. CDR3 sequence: CASTVSSSSYNEQFF. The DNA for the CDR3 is TGCGCCAGCACGGTCTCCTCAAGCTCCTACAATGAGCAGTTCTTC.

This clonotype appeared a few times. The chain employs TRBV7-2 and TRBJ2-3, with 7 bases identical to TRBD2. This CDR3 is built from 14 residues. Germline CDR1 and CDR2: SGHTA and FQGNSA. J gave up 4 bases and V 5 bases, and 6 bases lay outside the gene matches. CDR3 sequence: CASSAEGRADTQYF. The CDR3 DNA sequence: TGTGCCAGCAGCGCCGAGGGGAGGGCAGATACGCAGTATTTT.

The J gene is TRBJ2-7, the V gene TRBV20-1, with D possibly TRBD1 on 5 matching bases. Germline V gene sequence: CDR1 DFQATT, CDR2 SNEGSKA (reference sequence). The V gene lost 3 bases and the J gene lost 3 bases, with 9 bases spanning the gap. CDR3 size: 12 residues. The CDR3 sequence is CSARTELYEQYF. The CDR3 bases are TGCAGTGCTAGGACAGAGCTCTACGAGCAGTACTTC.

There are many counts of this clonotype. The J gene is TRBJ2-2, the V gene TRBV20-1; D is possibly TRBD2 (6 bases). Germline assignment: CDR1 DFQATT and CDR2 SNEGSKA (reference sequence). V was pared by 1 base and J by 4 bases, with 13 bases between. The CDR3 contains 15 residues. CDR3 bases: TGCAGTGCTAGAGCGAGACTAGGAAGCACCGGGGAGCTGTTTTTT. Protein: CSARARLGSTGELFF.

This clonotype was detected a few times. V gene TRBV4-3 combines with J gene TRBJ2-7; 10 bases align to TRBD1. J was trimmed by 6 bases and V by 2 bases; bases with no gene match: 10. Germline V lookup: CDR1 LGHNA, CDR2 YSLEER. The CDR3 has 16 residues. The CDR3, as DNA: TGCGCCAGCAGCCAACGGCCGGGACAGGGGAGGGGCGAGCAGTACTTC. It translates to CASSQRPGQGRGEQYF.

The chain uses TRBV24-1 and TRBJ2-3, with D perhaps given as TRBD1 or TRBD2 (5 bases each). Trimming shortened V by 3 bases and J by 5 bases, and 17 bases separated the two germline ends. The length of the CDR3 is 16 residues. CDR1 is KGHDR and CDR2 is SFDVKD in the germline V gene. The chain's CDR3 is CATSDRLGPSGDTQYF. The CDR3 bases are TGTGCCACCAGTGATCGACTGGGACCGAGTGGAGATACGCAGTATTTT.

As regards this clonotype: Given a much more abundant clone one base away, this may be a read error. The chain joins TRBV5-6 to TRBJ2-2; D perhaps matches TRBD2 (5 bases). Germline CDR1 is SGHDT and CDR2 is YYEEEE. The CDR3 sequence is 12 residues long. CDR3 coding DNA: TGTGCCAGCAGCTTGGTTCCCGGGGAGCTGCTTTTT. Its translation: CASSLVPGELLF.

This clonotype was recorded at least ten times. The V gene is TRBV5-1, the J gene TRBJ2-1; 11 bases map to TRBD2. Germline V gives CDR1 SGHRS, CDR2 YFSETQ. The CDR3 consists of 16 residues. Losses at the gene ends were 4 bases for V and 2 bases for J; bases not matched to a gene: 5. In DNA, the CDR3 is TGCGCCAGCAGCCACCCTAGCGGGGGGACCTACAATGAGCAGTTCTTC. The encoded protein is CASSHPSGGTYNEQFF.

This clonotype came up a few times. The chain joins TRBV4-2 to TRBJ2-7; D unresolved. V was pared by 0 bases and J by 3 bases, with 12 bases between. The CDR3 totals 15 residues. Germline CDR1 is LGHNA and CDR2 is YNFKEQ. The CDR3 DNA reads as TGTGCCAGCAGCCAAGATGGTTATGGTGGCTACGAGCAGTACTTC. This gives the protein CASSQDGYGGYEQYF.

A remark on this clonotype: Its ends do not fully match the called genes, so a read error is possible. The CDR3 protein is CASSLESTDTQYF. The CDR3 DNA is TGTGCCAGCAGCTTAGAAAGCACAGATACGCAGTATTTT. The chain uses TRBV5-1 and TRBJ2-3, with D hard to call. Germline lookup yields CDR1 SGHRS and CDR2 YFSETQ. This CDR3 spans 13 amino acids.

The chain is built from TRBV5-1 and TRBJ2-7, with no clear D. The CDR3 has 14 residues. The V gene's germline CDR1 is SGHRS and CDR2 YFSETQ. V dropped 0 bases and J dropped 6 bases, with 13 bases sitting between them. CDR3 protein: CASSLDPRPSEQYF. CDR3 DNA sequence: TGCGCCAGCAGCTTGGATCCAAGGCCCTCCGAGCAGTACTTC.

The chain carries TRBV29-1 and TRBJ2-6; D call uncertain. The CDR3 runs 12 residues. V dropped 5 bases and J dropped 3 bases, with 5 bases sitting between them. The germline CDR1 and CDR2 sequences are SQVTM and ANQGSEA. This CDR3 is CSVIFGANVLTF. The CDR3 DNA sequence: TGCAGCGTTATATTTGGGGCCAACGTCCTGACTTTC.

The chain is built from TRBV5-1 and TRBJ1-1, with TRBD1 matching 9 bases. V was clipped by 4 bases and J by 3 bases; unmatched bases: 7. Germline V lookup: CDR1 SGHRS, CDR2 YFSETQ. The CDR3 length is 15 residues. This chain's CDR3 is CASSVNRGLYTEAFF. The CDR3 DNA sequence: TGCGCCAGCAGCGTAAACAGGGGGCTCTACACTGAAGCTTTCTTT.

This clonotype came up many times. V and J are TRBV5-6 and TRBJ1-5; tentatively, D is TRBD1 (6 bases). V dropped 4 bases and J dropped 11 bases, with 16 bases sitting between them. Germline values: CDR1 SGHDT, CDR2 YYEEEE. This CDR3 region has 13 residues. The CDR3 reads CASSLMGAKAQHF. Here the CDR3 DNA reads TGTGCCAGCAGCCTAATGGGGGCCAAGGCCCAGCATTTT.

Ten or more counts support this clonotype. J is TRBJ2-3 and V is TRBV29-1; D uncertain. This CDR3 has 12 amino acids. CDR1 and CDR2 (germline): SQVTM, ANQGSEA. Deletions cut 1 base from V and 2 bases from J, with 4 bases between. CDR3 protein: CSVEGATDTQYF. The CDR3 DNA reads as TGCAGCGTTGAAGGTGCCACAGATACGCAGTATTTT.

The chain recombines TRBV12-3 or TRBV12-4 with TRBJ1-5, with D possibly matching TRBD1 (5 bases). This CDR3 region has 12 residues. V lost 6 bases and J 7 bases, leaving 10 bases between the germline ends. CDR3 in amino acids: CASRQQAQPQHF. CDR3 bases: TGTGCCAGCAGACAACAGGCCCAGCCCCAGCATTTT.

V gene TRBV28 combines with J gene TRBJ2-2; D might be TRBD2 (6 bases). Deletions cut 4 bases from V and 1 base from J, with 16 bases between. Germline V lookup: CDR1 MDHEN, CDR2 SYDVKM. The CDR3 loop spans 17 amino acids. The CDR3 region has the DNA TGTGCCAGCAGTTCGACCGCGGGATTCGTGAACACCGGGGAGCTGTTTTTT. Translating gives CASSSTAGFVNTGELFF. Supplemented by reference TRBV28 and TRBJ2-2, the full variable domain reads DVKVTQSSRYLVKRTGEKVFLECVQDMDHENMFWYRQDPGLGLRLIYFSYDVKMKEKGDIPEGYSVSREKKERFSLILESASTNQTSMYLCASSSTAGFVNTGELFFGEGSRLTVL.

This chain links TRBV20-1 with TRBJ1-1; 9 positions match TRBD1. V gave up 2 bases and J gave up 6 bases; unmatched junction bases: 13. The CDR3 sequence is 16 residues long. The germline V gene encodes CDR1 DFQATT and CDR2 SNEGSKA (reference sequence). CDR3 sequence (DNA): TGCAGTGCTAGAAGGGAAACCGGGACAGGGAGGCCTGAAGCTTTCTTT. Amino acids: CSARRETGTGRPEAFF.

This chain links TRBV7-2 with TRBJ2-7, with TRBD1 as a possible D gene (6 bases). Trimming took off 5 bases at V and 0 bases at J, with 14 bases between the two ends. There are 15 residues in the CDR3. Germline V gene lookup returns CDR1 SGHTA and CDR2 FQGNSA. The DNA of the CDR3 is TGTGCCAGCAGCACCAGGGGACCGAGCTCCTACGAGCAGTACTTC. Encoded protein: CASSTRGPSSYEQYF. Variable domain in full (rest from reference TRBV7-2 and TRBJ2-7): GAGVSQSPSNKVTEKGKDVELRCDPISGHTALYWYRQSLGQGLEFLIYFQGNSAPDKSGLPSDRFSAERTGGSVSTLTIQRTQQEDSAVYLCASSTRGPSSYEQYFGPGTRLTVT.

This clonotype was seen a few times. CDR3 region: CASRKTSGREDEQFF. The CDR3 bases are TGTGCCAGCAGAAAAACTAGCGGGAGGGAGGATGAGCAGTTCTTC. This chain links TRBV6-2 or TRBV6-3 with TRBJ2-1; 13 bases match TRBD2. The CDR3 contains 15 residues. CDR1 and CDR2 (germline): MNHEY, SVGEGT. V was pared by 6 bases and J by 8 bases, with 7 bases of the junction left unmatched.

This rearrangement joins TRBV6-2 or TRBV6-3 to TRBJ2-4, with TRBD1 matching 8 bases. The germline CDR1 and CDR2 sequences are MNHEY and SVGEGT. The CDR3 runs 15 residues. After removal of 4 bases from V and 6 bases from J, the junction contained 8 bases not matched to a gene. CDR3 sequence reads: CASSSLPGQGNIQYF. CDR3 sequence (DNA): TGTGCCAGCAGTTCCCTCCCCGGACAGGGAAACATTCAGTACTTC.

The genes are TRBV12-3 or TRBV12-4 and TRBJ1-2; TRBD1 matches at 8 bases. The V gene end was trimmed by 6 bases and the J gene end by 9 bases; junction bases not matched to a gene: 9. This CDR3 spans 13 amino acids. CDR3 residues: CASSPGQGISYTF. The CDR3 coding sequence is TGTGCCAGCAGCCCTGGACAGGGAATTAGCTACACCTTC.

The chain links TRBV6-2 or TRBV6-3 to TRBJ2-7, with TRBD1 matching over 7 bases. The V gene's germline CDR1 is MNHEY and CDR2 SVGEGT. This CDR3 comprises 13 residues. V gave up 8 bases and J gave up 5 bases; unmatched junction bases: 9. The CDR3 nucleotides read TGTGCCAGCGAAGGACAGGTTCGCGACGAGCAGTACTTC. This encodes CASEGQVRDEQYF.

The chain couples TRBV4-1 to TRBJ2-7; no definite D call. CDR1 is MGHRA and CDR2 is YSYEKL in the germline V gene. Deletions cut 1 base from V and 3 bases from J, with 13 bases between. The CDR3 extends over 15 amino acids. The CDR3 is CASSQALWTDYEQYF. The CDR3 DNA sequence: TGCGCCAGCAGCCAAGCCCTGTGGACCGACTACGAGCAGTACTTC.